These 19 T cell receptor beta chains were all obtained from the same sample, sequenced in a study of shared clonotypes between healthy human individuals. Measured with immunoSEQ multiplex PCR; TCRdb has only the in-frame clones, and not every one. The sample shows 2 million to 2.5 million clones, around 95% of them seen only once. The sample consisted of naive CD4+ T cells sorted from blood. As to subset: CD45RA+ positively selected. The receptor set was obtained from a man aged 18 to 30 in good health.

CDR3 residues: CASSFSPLTGFYEQYF. DNA for the CDR3: TGTGCCAGCAGCTTCTCCCCCCTTACAGGTTTCTACGAGCAGTACTTC. The chain couples TRBV7-8 to TRBJ2-7; a weak D match, TRBD1 (5 bases). The CDR3 consists of 16 residues. The V end was cut by 3 bases, the J end by 3 bases, with 18 bases between. Germline loops: CDR1 SGHVS, CDR2 FQNEAQ. Full variable domain (rest looked up from reference TRBV7-8 and TRBJ2-7): GAGVSQSPRYKVAKRGQDVALRCDPISGHVSLFWYQQALGQGPEFLTYFQNEAQLDKSGLPSDRFFAERPEGSVSTLKIQRTQQEDSAVYLCASSFSPLTGFYEQYFGPGTRLTVT.

This chain connects TRBV11-3 to TRBJ1-6, with 9 bases that match TRBD1. Germline CDR1 and CDR2: SGHNT and YENEEA. The CDR3 contains 14 residues. The junction had 4 bases not matched to a gene; V was cut back by 5 bases and J by 8 bases. The CDR3 DNA follows: TGTGCCAGCAGCGCTACAGGGGGCGATTCACCCCTCCACTTT. Protein sequence: CASSATGGDSPLHF. Combining the CDR3 with reference TRBV11-3 and TRBJ1-6 gives the whole variable domain EAGVVQSPRYKIIEKKQPVAFWCNPISGHNTLYWYLQNLGQGPELLIRYENEEAVDDSQLPKDRFSAERLKGVDSTLKIQPAELGDSAVYLCASSATGGDSPLHFGNGTRLTVT.

The chain has TRBV11-2 and TRBJ1-4, with D unclear. This CDR3 is 15 amino acids long. V lost 1 base and J lost 0, with 6 bases in between. Germline V gene data show CDR1 as SGHAT and CDR2 as FQNNGV. In DNA form, the CDR3 reads TGTGCCAGCAGCTTAGCGATAGCAACTAATGAAAAACTGTTTTTT. Translated, it gives CASSLAIATNEKLFF.

The chain uses TRBV4-3 and TRBJ1-2; no definite D call. The CDR3 has 12 residues. Germline-derived CDR1 and CDR2 are LGHNA and YSLEER. With 0 bases removed from V and 4 bases from J, the gap between germline ends came to 3 bases. CDR3 sequence reads: CASSQDFYGYTF. In DNA form, the CDR3 reads TGCGCCAGCAGCCAAGATTTCTATGGCTACACCTTC.

The V and J genes are TRBV7-8 and TRBJ2-7; D is unclear. V dropped 2 bases and J dropped 7 bases, with 12 bases sitting between them. The CDR3 consists of 13 residues. Germline V gives CDR1 SGHVS, CDR2 FQNEAQ. DNA of the CDR3: TGTGCCAGCAGCTTACGAGTCCCGAGAGAGCAGTACTTC. This translates into CASSLRVPREQYF.

The rearrangement uses TRBV18 and TRBJ2-3, with TRBD2 matching over 9 bases. V lost 8 bases to trimming and J lost 1 base; unmatched junction nucleotides: 1. Germline loops: CDR1 KGHSH, CDR2 LQKENI. This CDR3 has 13 residues. The CDR3 nucleotides read TGTGCCAGCGCTAGCGGGGGCACAGATACGCAGTATTTT. Its translation is CASASGGTDTQYF. Drawing the rest from reference TRBV18 and TRBJ2-3, the complete variable domain is NAGVMQNPRHLVRRRGQEARLRCSPMKGHSHVYWYRQLPEEGLKFMVYLQKENIIDESGMPKERFSAEFPKEGPSILRIQQVVRGDSAAYFCASASGGTDTQYFGPGTRLTVL.

The CDR3: CASSTQTGATEAFF. CDR3 sequence (DNA): TGTGCCAGCTCAACACAGACAGGGGCCACTGAAGCTTTCTTT. The V and J genes are TRBV18 and TRBJ1-1, with 8 bases fitting TRBD1. V trimming: 5 bases; J trimming: 4 bases; junction bases outside the gene matches: 6. CDR1 and CDR2 from the germline V gene are KGHSH and LQKENI. There are 14 residues in the CDR3.

V and J are TRBV30 and TRBJ2-7; D gene unclear. This CDR3 has 11 amino acids. Germline assignment: CDR1 GTSNPN and CDR2 SVGIG (reference sequence). V gave up 5 bases and J gave up 3 bases, with 8 bases separating them. CDR3 bases: TGTGCCTGGGGAATTCACTACGAGCAGTACTTC. Protein sequence: CAWGIHYEQYF.

The CDR3 region has the DNA TGTGCCTGGAGTGTACAGGAGACTAGCACAGATACGCAGTATTTT. Translating gives CAWSVQETSTDTQYF. The chain combines TRBV30 with TRBJ2-3; D possibly corresponds to TRBD1 (5 bases). With 0 bases removed from V and 0 bases from J, the gap between germline ends came to 10 bases. Germline assignment: CDR1 GTSNPN and CDR2 SVGIG (reference sequence). This CDR3 contains 15 residues.

The rearrangement joins TRBV6-1 to TRBJ1-1, with D unresolved. With 1 base removed from V and 8 bases from J, the gap between germline ends came to 14 bases. Per the germline V gene, CDR1 is MNHNS and CDR2 is SASEGT. The CDR3 has 14 residues. The CDR3 loop is CASSEERTAAEAFF. CDR3 bases: TGTGCCAGCAGTGAAGAGCGGACGGCGGCAGAAGCTTTCTTT.

The chain couples TRBV15 to TRBJ2-7; 11 bases are a match to TRBD1. V gave up 2 bases and J gave up 0 bases; unmatched junction bases: 3. Germline values: CDR1 LNHNV, CDR2 YYDKDF (reference sequence). The CDR3 has 16 amino acids. Written as DNA, the CDR3 is TGTGCCACCAGCAGACCGGGACAGGGGGACTCCTACGAGCAGTACTTC. It translates to CATSRPGQGDSYEQYF.

This sequence joins TRBV11-2 and TRBJ1-5; 8 bases match TRBD1. This CDR3 spans 15 amino acids. Per germline, CDR1 SGHAT and CDR2 FQNNGV. V was clipped by 1 base and J by 5 bases; unmatched bases: 4. The CDR3 reads CASSLGDRTYQPQHF. The CDR3 DNA sequence: TGTGCCAGCAGCTTAGGGGACAGGACCTATCAGCCCCAGCATTTT. The whole variable domain, remainder taken from reference TRBV11-2 and TRBJ1-5, is EAGVAQSPRYKIIEKRQSVAFWCNPISGHATLYWYQQILGQGPKLLIQFQNNGVVDDSQLPKDRFSAERLKGVDSTLKIQPAKLEDSAVYLCASSLGDRTYQPQHFGDGTRLSIL.

V is TRBV6-5 and J is TRBJ1-1; a weak D match, TRBD1 (6 bases). V lost 6 bases to trimming and J lost 2 bases, with 7 bases between them. CDR1 is MNHEY and CDR2 is SVGAGI in the germline V gene. This CDR3 region has 12 residues. The CDR3 DNA sequence: TGTGCCAGCAGGGGGGCTAACACTGAAGCTTTCTTT. As protein: CASRGANTEAFF.

Comment on this clone: Other DNA sequences within the sample encode an identical CDR3. The V gene is TRBV29-1, the J gene TRBJ1-3, with TRBD1 as a possible D gene (6 bases). There are 13 residues in the CDR3. Germline CDR1 reads SQVTM; CDR2 reads ANQGSEA. The V and J ends lost 4 bases and 4 bases respectively, with 11 bases between them. DNA for the CDR3: TGCAGCGTTGCGGGACAATCAGGAAACACCATATATTTT. Translating it yields CSVAGQSGNTIYF.

The chain carries TRBV19 and TRBJ1-2, with D maybe TRBD1 (6 bases). The germline V and J ends were trimmed by 7 bases and 2 bases, with 14 bases remaining between them. The CDR3 is made up of 14 amino acids. Germline-derived CDR1 and CDR2 are LNHDA and SQIVND (reference sequence). The CDR3 spells CASTGEGRNYGYTF. The CDR3 nucleotides read TGTGCCAGTACAGGGGAGGGGAGAAACTATGGCTACACCTTC.

The gene calls are TRBV2 and TRBJ1-1, with no clear D. The germline gives CDR1 SNHLY, CDR2 FYNNEI. The CDR3 has 13 residues. V lost 1 base, J lost 10 bases, and 13 bases lay in between. The CDR3 sequence is CASSEDFGVTAFF. The CDR3 coding sequence is TGTGCCAGCAGTGAAGATTTTGGGGTAACAGCTTTCTTT. The full variable domain, rest sourced from reference TRBV2 and TRBJ1-1, is EPEVTQTPSHQVTQMGQEVILRCVPISNHLYFYWYRQILGQKVEFLVSFYNNEISEKSEIFDDQFSVERPDGSNFTLKIRSTKLEDSAMYFCASSEDFGVTAFFGQGTRLTVV.

CDR3 sequence (DNA): TGTGCCAGCAGCCAGGGGGCGGTGGCCGCTTTCTTT. It is translated as CASSQGAVAAFF. The rearrangement joins TRBV5-8 to TRBJ1-1; 8 nucleotides line up with TRBD1. The J segment lost 11 bases and the V segment lost 4 bases, leaving 7 bases of the junction unmatched. In germline, CDR1 is SGHTS, CDR2 YDEGEE. The CDR3 is 12 amino acids.

J is TRBJ2-7 and V is TRBV6-6; 7 bases are shared with TRBD2. Germline lookup yields CDR1 MNHNY and CDR2 SVGAGI (reference sequence). J lost 7 bases, V lost 6 bases, and 6 bases had no gene match. The CDR3 runs 12 residues. For the CDR3, the DNA is TGTGCCAGCAGACGGGGGGACTGGGAGCAGTACTTC. Protein: CASRRGDWEQYF.

This CDR3 is CASSGTVGYEQYF. CDR3 DNA: TGTGCCAGCAGTGGGACCGTTGGGTACGAGCAGTACTTC. The gene calls are TRBV6-1 and TRBJ2-7; D gene ambiguous. Trimming took 4 bases from V and 4 from J, leaving 11 bases between them. The germline CDR1 and CDR2 sequences are MNHNS and SASEGT. The CDR3 is 13 amino acids.